This paragraph reports one T cell receptor beta chain. Its specificity is not known. The PCR used 60 Vbeta and 13 Jbeta primers. The assay was immunoSEQ multiplex PCR, and TCRdb's table has in-frame clones only and misses some. This repertoire shows about 110,000 clones, roughly 80% found once; its top ten account for about 8%. The entry originates in a study of cytomegalovirus exposure and HLA in healthy donors. Study-level background: The early release's HLA-typed donors yielded approximately 82 million unique TCRs.

Trimming stripped 1 base from V and 0 bases from J, with 6 bases between. The CDR3 spans 15 residues. CDR1 and CDR2 from the germline V gene are SGHTA and FQGNSA. Study results and limitations: Reportedly, HLA-A and HLA-B alleles of most subjects were accurately predicted from TCR beta. Follow-up analysis later connected one missense variant in DCLRE1C with trimming of TCR beta V- and J-genes.

The sequenced sample consisted of PBMCs. This receptor was taken from a woman in her forties or fifties in good health and CMV-seropositive. The V gene is TRBV7-2, the J gene TRBJ1-4; D is ambiguous. The CDR3 DNA sequence: TGTGCCAGCAGCTTAGATGCAGCAACTAATGAAAAACTGTTTTTT. Residues: CASSLDAATNEKLFF.